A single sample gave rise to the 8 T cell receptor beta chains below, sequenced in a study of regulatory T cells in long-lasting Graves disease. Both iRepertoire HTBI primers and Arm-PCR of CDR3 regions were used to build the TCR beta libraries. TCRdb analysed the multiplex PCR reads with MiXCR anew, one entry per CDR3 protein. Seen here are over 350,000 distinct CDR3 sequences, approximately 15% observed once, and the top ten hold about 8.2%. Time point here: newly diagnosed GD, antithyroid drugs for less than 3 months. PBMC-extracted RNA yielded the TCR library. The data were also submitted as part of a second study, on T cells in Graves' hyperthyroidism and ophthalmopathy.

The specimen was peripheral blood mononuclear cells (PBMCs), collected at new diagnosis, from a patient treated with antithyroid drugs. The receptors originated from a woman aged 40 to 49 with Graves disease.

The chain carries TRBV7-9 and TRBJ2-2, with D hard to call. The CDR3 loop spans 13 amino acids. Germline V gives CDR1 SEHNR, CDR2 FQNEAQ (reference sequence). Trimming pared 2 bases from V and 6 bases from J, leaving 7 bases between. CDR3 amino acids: CASSLLVSGELFF. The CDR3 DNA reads TGTGCCAGCAGCTTATTAGTCTCCGGGGAGCTGTTTTTT.

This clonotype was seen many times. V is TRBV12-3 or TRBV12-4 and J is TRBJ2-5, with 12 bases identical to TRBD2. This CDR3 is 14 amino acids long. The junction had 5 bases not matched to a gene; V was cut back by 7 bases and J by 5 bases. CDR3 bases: TGTGCCAGCACCCCTAGCGGGAGGGTTGAGACCCAGTACTTC. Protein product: CASTPSGRVETQYF.

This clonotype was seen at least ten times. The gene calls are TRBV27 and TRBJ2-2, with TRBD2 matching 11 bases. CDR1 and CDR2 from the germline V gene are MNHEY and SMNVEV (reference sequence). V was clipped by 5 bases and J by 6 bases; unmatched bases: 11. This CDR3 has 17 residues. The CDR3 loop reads CASSQGLADRAPGELFF. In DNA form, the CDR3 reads TGTGCCAGCAGTCAGGGACTAGCGGACAGGGCGCCCGGGGAGCTGTTTTTT.

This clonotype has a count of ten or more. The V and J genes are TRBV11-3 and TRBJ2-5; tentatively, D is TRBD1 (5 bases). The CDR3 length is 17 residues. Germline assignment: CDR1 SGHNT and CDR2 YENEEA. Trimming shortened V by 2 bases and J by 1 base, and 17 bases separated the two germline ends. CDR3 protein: CASSLRADIETQETQYF. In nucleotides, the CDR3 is TGTGCCAGCAGCTTAAGGGCGGACATAGAGACCCAAGAGACCCAGTACTTC. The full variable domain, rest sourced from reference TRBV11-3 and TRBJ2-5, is EAGVVQSPRYKIIEKKQPVAFWCNPISGHNTLYWYLQNLGQGPELLIRYENEEAVDDSQLPKDRFSAERLKGVDSTLKIQPAELGDSAVYLCASSLRADIETQETQYFGPGTRLLVL.

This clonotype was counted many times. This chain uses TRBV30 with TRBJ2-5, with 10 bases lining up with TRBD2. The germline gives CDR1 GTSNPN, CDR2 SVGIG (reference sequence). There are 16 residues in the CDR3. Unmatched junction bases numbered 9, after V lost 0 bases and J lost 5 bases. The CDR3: CAWSVPRPSGSETQYF. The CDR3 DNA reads TGTGCCTGGAGTGTACCCCGCCCTAGCGGGAGTGAGACCCAGTACTTC. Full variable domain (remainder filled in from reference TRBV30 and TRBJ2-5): SQTIHQWPATLVQPVGSPLSLECTVEGTSNPNLYWYRQAAGRGLQLLFYSVGIGQISSEVPQNLSASRPQDRQFILSSKKLLLSDSGFYLCAWSVPRPSGSETQYFGPGTRLLVL.

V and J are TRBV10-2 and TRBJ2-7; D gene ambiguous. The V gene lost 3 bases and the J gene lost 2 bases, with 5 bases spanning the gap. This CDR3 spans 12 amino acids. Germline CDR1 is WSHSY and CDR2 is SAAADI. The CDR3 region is CASSDSPYEQYF. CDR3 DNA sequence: TGCGCCAGCAGTGACTCCCCCTACGAGCAGTACTTC.

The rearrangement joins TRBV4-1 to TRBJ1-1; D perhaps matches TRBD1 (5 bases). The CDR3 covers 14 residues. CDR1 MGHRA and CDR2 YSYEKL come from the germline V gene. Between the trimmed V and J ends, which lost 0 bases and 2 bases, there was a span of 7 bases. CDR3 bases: TGCGCCAGCAGCCAAGATGGGACCAACACTGAAGCTTTCTTT. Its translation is CASSQDGTNTEAFF.

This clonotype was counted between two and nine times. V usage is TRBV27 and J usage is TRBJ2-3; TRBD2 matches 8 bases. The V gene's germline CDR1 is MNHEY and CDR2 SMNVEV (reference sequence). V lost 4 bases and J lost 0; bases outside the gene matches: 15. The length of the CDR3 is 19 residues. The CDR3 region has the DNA TGTGCCAGCAGTTCCCAAAACACACGACTAGCGCGAAGCACAGATACGCAGTATTTT. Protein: CASSSQNTRLARSTDTQYF.